Below are 8 T cell receptor beta chains sequenced from a single sample in a study of blood T cell repertoires in COVID-19. Sequenced by immunoSEQ multiplex PCR; TCRdb stores in-frame clones only, minus some. The sample has about 190,000 clones, about 87% seen once. The specimen was peripheral blood. The source of these receptors is a woman younger than 45 with acute or convalescent COVID-19.

Details on this clone: At one boundary the junction diverges from the germline segment, which might be a read error. The gene calls are TRBV29-1 and TRBJ2-5; 7 bases map to TRBD2. CDR3 length: 13 residues. CDR1 and CDR2 (germline): SQVTM, ANQGSEA. The CDR3 DNA sequence: TGCAGCGTTAACAGCGGGATGGGGCCGAAAAGGGACTTC. Translated: CSVNSGMGPKRDF.

J is TRBJ2-7 and V is TRBV28; 9 bases are shared with TRBD1. Losses at the gene ends were 5 bases for V and 2 bases for J; bases not matched to a gene: 7. The CDR3 totals 15 residues. From germline, CDR1 is MDHEN and CDR2 SYDVKM. This CDR3 is CASSLPRDRAYEQYF. CDR3 nucleotide sequence: TGTGCCAGCAGTCTCCCCCGGGACAGGGCCTACGAGCAGTACTTC.

Written as DNA, the CDR3 is TGTGCCAGCACTCAGACACAAGAGACCCAGTACTTC. It yields the protein CASTQTQETQYF. The chain couples TRBV7-9 to TRBJ2-5; D is undetermined. Trimming cost V 7 bases and J 2 bases, with 8 bases left between them. The CDR3 covers 12 residues. Germline values: CDR1 SEHNR, CDR2 FQNEAQ (reference sequence).

This clone was seen a few times. The CDR3 DNA sequence: TGTGCCAGCAGTAAGGCGGGCGAGTCACCCCTCCACTTT. This codes for CASSKAGESPLHF. The chain recombines TRBV2 with TRBJ1-6; D not resolved. Germline V CDR1 and CDR2: SNHLY, FYNNEI. The CDR3 is made up of 13 amino acids. V was trimmed by 5 bases and J by 10 bases, leaving 12 bases between them.

The gene calls are TRBV6-5 and TRBJ2-1; D unresolved. CDR1 and CDR2 from the germline V gene are MNHEY and SVGAGI. V was cut by 8 bases and J by 4 bases, with 15 bases left in between. This CDR3 is built from 14 residues. The CDR3 protein is CASGKRGSYNEQFF. In nucleotides, the CDR3 is TGTGCCAGCGGAAAAAGAGGTTCGTACAATGAGCAGTTCTTC.

The chain recombines TRBV15 with TRBJ1-1, with D unclear. CDR3 length: 13 amino acids. The germline gives CDR1 LNHNV, CDR2 YYDKDF (reference sequence). V gave up 3 bases and J gave up 10 bases, with 15 bases separating them. The CDR3 here is CATSREFGVRAFF. Here the CDR3 DNA reads TGTGCCACCAGCAGGGAGTTCGGGGTCAGAGCTTTCTTT.

V gene TRBV13 combines with J gene TRBJ2-1; tentative D call: TRBD1 (5 bases). The CDR3 totals 15 residues. The V gene's germline CDR1 is PRHDT and CDR2 FYEKMQ (reference sequence). V was trimmed by 4 bases and J by 4 bases, leaving 14 bases between them. The CDR3 DNA sequence: TGTGCCAGCAGCTCCCGCCTAAGGGGATACAATGAGCAGTTCTTC. Translated, it gives CASSSRLRGYNEQFF.

This clone has only one observation. The gene calls are TRBV2 and TRBJ2-7; D is possibly TRBD2 (6 bases). Germline V CDR1 and CDR2: SNHLY, FYNNEI. The CDR3 is made up of 14 amino acids. V was trimmed by 3 bases and J by 4 bases, leaving 13 bases between them. In nucleotides, the CDR3 is TGTGCCAGCAGTGACTGGAGGGAATCTTACGAGCAGTACTTC. It encodes CASSDWRESYEQYF. Looking up the rest from reference TRBV2 and TRBJ2-7 gives the full variable domain: EPEVTQTPSHQVTQMGQEVILRCVPISNHLYFYWYRQILGQKVEFLVSFYNNEISEKSEIFDDQFSVERPDGSNFTLKIRSTKLEDSAMYFCASSDWRESYEQYFGPGTRLTVT.